A selection of T cell receptor beta chains follows, all from one sample in a study of cytomegalovirus exposure and HLA in healthy donors. Assay: immunoSEQ multiplex PCR; the TCRdb copy retains only in-frame clones and omits some. The table includes some 110,000 clones, over 65% detected once. Sequenced material: PBMCs. The receptors were gathered from a man over 45 in good health and CMV-seronegative. Both conserved end residues are part of each CDR3. The D gene is left open where the match is weak. Size is omitted from some rows. Given values are once, few, many or a class for expanded clones.

cdr3_nt cdr3_aa v_call clone_size j_call d_call
TGCGCCAGCAGCCAAGATGAGGCGGCCAATCAGCCCCAGCATTTT CASSQDEAANQPQHF TRBV4-1 few TRBJ1-5 .
TGTGCCAGCAGCTTGATACTACAGGGCTACGAGCAGTACTTC CASSLILQGYEQYF TRBV7-2 once TRBJ2-7 .
TGTGCCAGCAGTTCCATACGGACAGGGGTTAATGAAAAACTGTTTTTT CASSSIRTGVNEKLFF TRBV27 . TRBJ1-4 TRBD1
TGTGCCAGCAGCTTAGGACAGGCCTCGCCCACTGAAGCTTTCTTT CASSLGQASPTEAFF TRBV11-2 . TRBJ1-1 .
TGTGCCAGCAGCAAAGGGGCAGAAGAGACCCAGTACTTC CASSKGAEETQYF TRBV11-3 . TRBJ2-5 .
TGTGCCAGCAGTGATACAGGGGGCAAAACAGATACGCAGTATTTT CASSDTGGKTDTQYF TRBV6-4 . TRBJ2-3 TRBD1
TGTGCTAGTGGTTTGGTCCACCCCGGGTTCGCGGGGGGTCGGGGTGAGCAGTTCTTC CASGLVHPGFAGGRGEQFF TRBV12-5 . TRBJ2-1 TRBD2
TGCGCCAGCCAAATGGACTACAGCTCCTACGAGCAGTACTTC CASQMDYSSYEQYF TRBV5-1 once TRBJ2-7 .
TGTGCCAGCAGCTTAGGAGGTGGCTATGGCTACACCTTC CASSLGGGYGYTF TRBV7-2 . TRBJ1-2 .
TGTTCCAGCAGCTCCACTTCGAACACCATATATTTT CSSSSTSNTIYF TRBV7-9 . TRBJ1-3 .
TGTGCCAGCAACAACATCAAAAACATTCAGTACTTC CASNNIKNIQYF TRBV2 . TRBJ2-4 .
TGTGCCATCAGCGGGACAGGGGGGACAGATACGCAGTATTTT CAISGTGGTDTQYF TRBV10-3 . TRBJ2-3 TRBD1
TGTGCCAGTAGTCGAAGGGACGGACTAGGGACAGATACGCAGTATTTT CASSRRDGLGTDTQYF TRBV19 . TRBJ2-3 TRBD2
TGTGCCAGCAGCCTTGGAGGGAACTATGGCTACACCTTC CASSLGGNYGYTF TRBV14 . TRBJ1-2 .
TGTGCCACCAGCAGAGAACTAGCGGGGGCCACAGATACGCAGTATTTT CATSRELAGATDTQYF TRBV15 few TRBJ2-3 TRBD2
TGTGCCAGCCTCGGTCGTTCGAACACCGGGGAGCTGTTTTTT CASLGRSNTGELFF TRBV19 . TRBJ2-2 .
TGTGCCAGCAGTCCTAGGACAGGGGACCAGCCCCAGCATTTT CASSPRTGDQPQHF TRBV28 . TRBJ1-5 TRBD1
TGTGCCAGCAGCTTAGTCGGGGACAATTACAATGAGCAGTTCTTC CASSLVGDNYNEQFF TRBV7-2 few TRBJ2-1 .
TGTGCCAGCAGTTACGACTGGACCGGGGAGCTGTTTTTT CASSYDWTGELFF TRBV6-5 . TRBJ2-2 .
TGTGCCAGCAGCTCTTGGACTAGCGGTTCAGATACGCAGTATTTT CASSSWTSGSDTQYF TRBV6-5 . TRBJ2-3 TRBD2
TGTGCCTGGGGGGGGAGGCTTACTCACACAGATACGCAGTATTTT CAWGGRLTHTDTQYF TRBV30 . TRBJ2-3 .
TGTGCCAGCAGCCCAGGGGCTAATGAAAAACTGTTTTTT CASSPGANEKLFF TRBV5-4 . TRBJ1-4 .
TGTGCCAGCACCTTGGACAGTACTAACTATGGCTACACCTTC CASTLDSTNYGYTF TRBV6-1 . TRBJ1-2 .
TGTGCCAGCAGCTTAAAGACTAGCTTACAGACCCAGTACTTC CASSLKTSLQTQYF TRBV5-4 . TRBJ2-5 TRBD2
TGTGCCAGCAGCGTAGTTCCTAGCGAGGATACGCAGTATTTT CASSVVPSEDTQYF TRBV9 . TRBJ2-3 .
TGTGCCAGCAGCTTATCACATAGGGGGCGGTCCAGCTATGGCTACACCTTC CASSLSHRGRSSYGYTF TRBV7-2 . TRBJ1-2 TRBD1
TGTGCCAGCAGTGACAGGGCACACGGGAATGAGCAGTTCTTC CASSDRAHGNEQFF TRBV6-1 . TRBJ2-1 .
TGTGCCAGCAGTCTCCCTGTTGAGACCCAGTACTTC CASSLPVETQYF TRBV28 . TRBJ2-5 .
TGTGCCAGTAGGGAAGGGGCCACCGTTGACTATGGCTACACCTTC CASREGATVDYGYTF TRBV19 once TRBJ1-2 .
TGTGCCAGCAGCTCACAGGGGGAGAGCACAGATACGCAGTATTTT CASSSQGESTDTQYF TRBV5-8 . TRBJ2-3 TRBD1
TGTGCCAGCAGCTTAGATAACTATCAGTACTTC CASSLDNYQYF TRBV7-2 . TRBJ2-5 .
TGTGCCAGCAGGAGACAGGGGAGTGGTTATGGCTACACCTTC CASRRQGSGYGYTF TRBV2 once TRBJ1-2 TRBD1
TGTGCCAGCAGCTTTGGACACGGCACCGGGGAGCTGTTTTTT CASSFGHGTGELFF TRBV7-6 . TRBJ2-2 .
TGTGCCAGCAGCTTGGCAGGTTCCTACGAGCAGTACTTC CASSLAGSYEQYF TRBV5-6 . TRBJ2-7 .
TGCGCCAGCAGCCTGGGGGCGGGGAACTCCTACAATGAGCAGTTCTTC CASSLGAGNSYNEQFF TRBV5-1 . TRBJ2-1 .
TGTGCCAGCAGTGTGAGGAGCTCTGGAAACACCATATATTTT CASSVRSSGNTIYF TRBV6-1 . TRBJ1-3 .
TGTGCCAGCAGCTCGAAGCCTCTTAACTATGGCTACACCTTC CASSSKPLNYGYTF TRBV7-8 . TRBJ1-2 .
TGTGCCAGCAGTTCTATTTGGGAAGCTTTCTTT CASSSIWEAFF TRBV6-5 . TRBJ1-1 .
TGCGCCAGCAGTCTTAACCCGGGACTAGCTTCTGAGACCCAGTACTTC CASSLNPGLASETQYF TRBV4-1 . TRBJ2-5 TRBD2
TGTGCCAGCAGTGTTGCCAGGGGTACTGAAGCTTTCTTT CASSVARGTEAFF TRBV25-1 . TRBJ1-1 .
TGCAGCGTGACACGAAATCGGGGTGAAGCTTTCTTT CSVTRNRGEAFF TRBV29-1 . TRBJ1-1 .
TGTGCCAGCAGCCGAGGGACAGCAGAAGCTTTCTTT CASSRGTAEAFF TRBV11-2 . TRBJ1-1 TRBD1